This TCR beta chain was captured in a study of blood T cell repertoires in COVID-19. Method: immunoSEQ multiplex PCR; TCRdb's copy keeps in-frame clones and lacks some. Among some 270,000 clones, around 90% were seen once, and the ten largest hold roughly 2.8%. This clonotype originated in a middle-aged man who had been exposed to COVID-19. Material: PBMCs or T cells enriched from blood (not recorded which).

Written as DNA, the CDR3 is TGTGCCAGCCAACAGGTGAACACCTACAATGAGCAGTTCTTC. Residues: CASQQVNTYNEQFF. The chain recombines TRBV27 with TRBJ2-1, with a possible D match to TRBD1 (5 bases). This CDR3 is 14 amino acids long. V gave up 8 bases and J gave up 2 bases, with 13 bases separating them. Germline V lookup: CDR1 MNHEY, CDR2 SMNVEV (reference sequence).